Shown below are 26 T cell receptor beta chains from a single sample sequenced in a study of identical twins (dated by TCRdb to 2016 to 2017). The library was obtained by 5' RACE. The listed sequencing device is Illumina HiSeq 2000. Starting from the raw public reads, TCRdb applied fastp trimming at Q25, assembled clones with MiXCR and retained in-frame beta chains. Rows are unified per CDR3 protein, each entry keeping the most common DNA and genes. The sample yields about 240,000 distinct CDR3 sequences; 10% to 15% were counted once. The ten largest account for 3.5% to 4.5% of the sample. These data were also reused for a study on yellow fever vaccine responses in identical twins.

Sequencing input: memory (CD45RO+) T cells sorted from blood. The cell subset or site label, read with the paper, signifies: CD45RO+ enriched T cells. The source is a young woman in good health.

Concerning this clonotype: At one end, the junction sequence differs from germline, possibly due to a read error. The gene calls are TRBV5-1 and TRBJ2-2, with 8 nucleotides matching TRBD2. This CDR3 has 18 amino acids. CDR1 is SGHRS and CDR2 is YFSETQ in the germline V gene. CDR3 residues: CACSLGIGGAAGTGELFF. The DNA of the CDR3 is TGCGCCTGCAGCTTGGGTATCGGGGGGGCCGCCGGCACCGGGGAGCTGTTTTTT.

A word on this clonotype: Relative to the germline gene, one junction end is altered; a read error may explain this. The CDR3 spells CASSLKTGGQYEQYF. Here the CDR3 DNA reads TGTGCCAGCAGCTTAAAGACAGGGGGGCAGTACGAGCAGTACTTT. V and J are TRBV7-8 and TRBJ2-7, with TRBD1 matching over 9 bases. Germline CDR1 is SGHVS and CDR2 is FQNEAQ. The CDR3 is 15 residues long.

This clonotype has a count of ten or more. The chain links TRBV5-1 to TRBJ2-1; D is tentatively TRBD1 or TRBD2 (7 bases each). CDR1 and CDR2 from the germline V gene are SGHRS and YFSETQ. Trimming pared 7 bases from V and 2 bases from J, leaving 19 bases between. This CDR3 has 16 amino acids. CDR3 coding DNA: TGCGCCAGCGTCCCAGGGGGGGCCGATGCCTACAATGAGCAGTTCTTC. This sequence encodes CASVPGGADAYNEQFF.

This chain joins TRBV5-4 and TRBJ2-6, with 14 nucleotides matching TRBD2. Germline V CDR1 and CDR2: SGHNT, YYREEE (reference sequence). Unmatched junction bases numbered 7, after V lost 4 bases and J lost 4 bases. There are 18 residues in the CDR3. The CDR3: CASSRLAGGPDGANVLTF. In DNA form, the CDR3 reads TGTGCCAGCAGCAGACTAGCGGGGGGGCCGGACGGGGCCAACGTCCTGACTTTC.

Remarks on this clonotype: Mismatch with germline at one junction end may stem from a read error. The chain carries TRBV27 and TRBJ2-7; no clear D. The CDR3 loop spans 9 amino acids. Per the germline V gene, CDR1 is MNHEY and CDR2 is SMNVEV (reference sequence). DNA of the CDR3: TGTGCCAGCAGTTTCCAAAGCCACTTC. Encoded protein: CASSFQSHF.

This clonotype was observed a handful of times. The rearrangement joins TRBV5-6 to TRBJ2-3, with 7 bases matching TRBD2. The CDR3 is made up of 12 amino acids. Germline trimming cut 5 bases from V and 8 bases from J; bases unmatched to any gene: 5. Germline values: CDR1 SGHDT, CDR2 YYEEEE. CDR3: CASRVGGGTQYF. DNA of the CDR3: TGTGCCAGCAGGGTTGGGGGGGGTACGCAGTATTTT. The whole variable domain, filled in from reference TRBV5-6 and TRBJ2-3, reads DAGVTQSPTHLIKTRGQQVTLRCSPKSGHDTVSWYQQALGQGPQFIFQYYEEEERQRGNFPDRFSGHQFPNYSSELNVNALLLGDSALYLCASRVGGGTQYFGPGTRLTVL.

About this clonotype: At one end, the junction sequence differs from germline, possibly due to a read error. The rearrangement joins TRBV7-2 to TRBJ2-3, with TRBD2 identical over 11 bases. CDR1 SGHTA and CDR2 FQGNSA come from the germline V gene. CDR3 length: 14 amino acids. CDR3 region: CASSPTSGTLYTKF. CDR3 nucleotide sequence: TGTGCCAGCAGCCCGACTAGCGGGACCCTTTACACCAAATTT. Variable domain in full (rest from reference TRBV7-2 and TRBJ2-3): GAGVSQSPSNKVTEKGKDVELRCDPISGHTALYWYRQSLGQGLEFLIYFQGNSAPDKSGLPSDRFSAERTGGSVSTLTIQRTQQEDSAVYLCASSPTSGTLYTKFGPGTRLTVL.

At least ten counts were recorded for this clonotype. V usage is TRBV29-1 and J usage is TRBJ2-3; possibly TRBD2 for D (6 bases). Germline V gives CDR1 SQVTM, CDR2 ANQGSEA. This CDR3 is built from 12 residues. Trimming removed 4 bases from V and 4 bases from J, with 9 bases in between. DNA for the CDR3: TGCAGCGTTGGTGGGGGGTCAGATACGCAGTATTTT. It translates to CSVGGGSDTQYF.

Many counts were recorded for this clonotype. This chain joins TRBV12-3 or TRBV12-4 and TRBJ1-5; 10 bases are a match to TRBD1. This CDR3 contains 14 residues. J was trimmed by 6 bases and V by 8 bases; bases with no gene match: 7. The CDR3 protein is CASAPGTGVQPQHF. CDR3 DNA: TGTGCCAGCGCGCCGGGGACAGGGGTTCAGCCCCAGCATTTT.

This clonotype was picked up a small number of times. The chain couples TRBV6-2 or TRBV6-3 to TRBJ1-1; D remains ambiguous. V lost 6 bases and J lost 10, with 15 bases in between. Germline assignment: CDR1 MNHEY and CDR2 SVGEGT. This CDR3 comprises 12 residues. The CDR3 loop reads CASRDVLYRAFF. The CDR3 DNA follows: TGTGCCAGCAGGGACGTACTCTACAGAGCTTTCTTT.

There are a few counts of this clonotype. The chain couples TRBV20-1 to TRBJ2-7; no clear D gene. There are 14 residues in the CDR3. Trimming took off 0 bases at V and 3 bases at J, with 12 bases between the two ends. Germline V gene lookup returns CDR1 DFQATT and CDR2 SNEGSKA (reference sequence). CDR3 DNA sequence: TGCAGTGCTAGAGATCACGTGGGTGGCTACGAGCAGTACTTC. The encoded protein is CSARDHVGGYEQYF.

The V and J genes are TRBV12-3 or TRBV12-4 and TRBJ1-1, with D perhaps TRBD1 (5 bases). The CDR3 is made up of 12 amino acids. V lost 5 bases and J lost 11, with 15 bases in between. CDR3 in amino acids: CASSQGAPMAFF. Written as DNA, the CDR3 is TGTGCCAGCAGTCAGGGAGCTCCCATGGCTTTCTTT.

This clonotype was seen a few times. The chain is built from TRBV29-1 and TRBJ2-3; 8 nucleotides line up with TRBD2. The CDR3 has 13 amino acids. CDR1 and CDR2 from the germline V gene are SQVTM and ANQGSEA. V shed 7 bases, J shed 0 bases, and the junction held 3 bases outside the gene matches. The CDR3 protein is CSGSGVSTDTQYF. DNA for the CDR3: TGCAGCGGTAGCGGGGTAAGCACAGATACGCAGTATTTT.

This clonotype occurred a few times. This chain links TRBV7-2 with TRBJ2-2; no clear D gene. The CDR3 is 15 residues long. Germline V gives CDR1 SGHTA, CDR2 FQGNSA. With 2 bases removed from V and 5 bases from J, the gap between germline ends came to 12 bases. The CDR3 DNA reads TGTGCCAGCAGCTTAAAAGTATACCAAACCGGGGAGCTGTTTTTT. Translated, it gives CASSLKVYQTGELFF.

This chain joins TRBV3-1 and TRBJ1-5; D unresolved. This CDR3 is 14 amino acids long. Germline V lookup: CDR1 LGHDT, CDR2 YNNKEL (reference sequence). V was pared by 1 base and J by 3 bases, with 7 bases between. The DNA of the CDR3 is TGTGCCAGCAGCCAAGGGTTCTTCAATCAGCCCCAGCATTTT. Residues: CASSQGFFNQPQHF.

This clonotype was seen repeatedly, ten times or more. The chain links TRBV27 to TRBJ2-7; D may match TRBD1 or TRBD2 (9 bases each). CDR3 length: 17 amino acids. Looked up from germline, CDR1 is MNHEY and CDR2 is SMNVEV (reference sequence). V lost 5 bases, J lost 3 bases, and 23 bases lay in between. The CDR3 reads CASSTQQGAGGGYEQYF. The CDR3, as DNA: TGTGCCAGCAGTACCCAACAGGGGGCGGGAGGGGGCTACGAGCAGTACTTC.

This clonotype occurred a few times. The chain couples TRBV10-1 to TRBJ2-3; 8 nucleotides agree with TRBD2. Germline CDR1 WNHNN, CDR2 SYGVQD (reference sequence). This CDR3 is 15 amino acids long. The ends lost 0 bases at V and 1 base at J; junction bases unmatched: 0. CDR3 residues: CASSESGRGTDTQYF. As DNA, the CDR3 is TGCGCCAGCAGTGAGTCCGGGAGGGGCACAGATACGCAGTATTTT.

This clonotype was observed a handful of times. The rearrangement joins TRBV12-3 or TRBV12-4 to TRBJ2-2; 7 positions agree with TRBD2. V lost 7 bases, J lost 6 bases, and 14 bases stayed unmatched. This CDR3 has 16 amino acids. The CDR3 DNA sequence: TGTGCCAGCAACGCGCCCCGAACGGCGGGGGCCGGGGAGCTGTTTTTT. The encoded protein is CASNAPRTAGAGELFF.

The chain links TRBV3-1 to TRBJ2-4, with TRBD1 as a possible D gene (5 bases). The CDR3 runs to 15 residues. Germline CDR1 reads LGHDT; CDR2 reads YNNKEL (reference sequence). Trimming took 2 bases from V and 1 from J, leaving 9 bases between them. The CDR3 nucleotides read TGTGCCAGCAGCCAACGGACACCCGCCAAAAACATTCAGTACTTC. This gives the protein CASSQRTPAKNIQYF.

This clonotype was counted at least ten times. J is TRBJ2-1 and V is TRBV12-3 or TRBV12-4; 8 bases fit TRBD2. The CDR3 length is 16 residues. Unmatched junction bases numbered 6, after V lost 3 bases and J lost 2 bases. CDR3 DNA sequence: TGTGCCAGCAGTTTCGGCGGGAGGAGGACCTACAATGAGCAGTTCTTC. It translates to CASSFGGRRTYNEQFF.

The rearrangement links TRBV18 to TRBJ2-7, with D perhaps assigned TRBD1 or TRBD2 (5 bases each). Germline V gives CDR1 KGHSH, CDR2 LQKENI. This CDR3 has 14 residues. Trimming cost V 6 bases and J 4 bases, with 16 bases left between them. CDR3 nucleotides: TGTGCCAGCTCCCTCGGGACGAAGGCTTACGAGCAGTACTTC. This encodes CASSLGTKAYEQYF.

This clonotype was seen only a few times. This rearrangement joins TRBV6-4 to TRBJ2-3, with 8 bases identical to TRBD2. Trimming at V came to 3 bases and at J to 0 bases, leaving 5 bases not matched to a gene. This CDR3 has 16 residues. Looked up from germline, CDR1 is MRHNA and CDR2 is SNTAGT. CDR3 in DNA: TGTGCCAGCAGTGAGTTAGCGGGGCATAGCACAGATACGCAGTATTTT. Amino acid sequence: CASSELAGHSTDTQYF.

The chain has TRBV5-1 and TRBJ2-1, with 10 bases lining up with TRBD2. Germline lookup yields CDR1 SGHRS and CDR2 YFSETQ. The CDR3 is 15 residues long. The V gene end was trimmed by 6 bases and the J gene end by 2 bases; junction bases not matched to a gene: 5. The DNA for the CDR3 is TGCGCCAGCATCCTAGCGGGAGTAACCTACAATGAGCAGTTCTTC. Translating it yields CASILAGVTYNEQFF.

This clonotype came up many times. The chain carries TRBV6-1 and TRBJ1-5, with D tentatively TRBD1 (5 bases). From germline, CDR1 is MNHNS and CDR2 SASEGT. V was shortened by 3 bases and J by 6 bases, with 9 bases between the two germline ends. The CDR3 is made up of 13 amino acids. The CDR3, as DNA: TGTGCCAGCAGTGAGGGGACGGCTCAGCCCCAGCATTTT. The encoded protein is CASSEGTAQPQHF.

The chain recombines TRBV27 with TRBJ2-1, with D hard to call. The germline V and J ends were trimmed by 5 bases and 4 bases, with 9 bases remaining between them. The germline CDR1 and CDR2 sequences are MNHEY and SMNVEV (reference sequence). The length of the CDR3 is 13 residues. The CDR3 protein is CASSRNQYNEQFF. The CDR3 DNA reads TGTGCCAGCAGTAGGAACCAGTACAATGAGCAGTTCTTC.

Only a few counts were recorded for this clonotype. The J gene is TRBJ2-5, the V gene TRBV15, with D unresolved. The CDR3 has 14 residues. Germline loops: CDR1 LNHNV, CDR2 YYDKDF (reference sequence). The V and J ends lost 0 bases and 1 base respectively, with 6 bases between them. The CDR3 bases are TGTGCCACCAGCAGAGATGCCACCCAAGAGACCCAGTACTTC. This sequence encodes CATSRDATQETQYF.